The 17 T cell receptor beta chains reported below all come from one sample, sequenced in a study of blood T cell repertoires in COVID-19. Only in-frame clones appear in the TCRdb table, and some are missing; sequencing was by immunoSEQ multiplex PCR. The sample records roughly 340,000 clones, about nine tenths being singletons. The sequencing input was peripheral blood. These receptors all come from a woman in her sixties or seventies with COVID-19, enrolled during active disease.

This chain links TRBV6-5 with TRBJ2-1; TRBD1 matches 10 bases. Germline CDR1 reads MNHEY; CDR2 reads SVGAGI. The CDR3 has 15 amino acids. Trimming took 8 bases from V and 5 from J; bases not matched to a gene: 9. In DNA form, the CDR3 reads TGTGCCAGCTCTCTTGGGACAGGGGAAAACAATGAGCAGTTCTTC. Amino acid sequence: CASSLGTGENNEQFF.

The chain carries TRBV19 and TRBJ1-2; perhaps TRBD1 as D (6 bases). The V gene lost 2 bases and the J gene lost 3 bases, with 13 bases spanning the gap. Germline assignment: CDR1 LNHDA and CDR2 SQIVND (reference sequence). This CDR3 contains 15 residues. CDR3 in amino acids: CASSILGPGDYGYTF. CDR3 nucleotides: TGTGCCAGTAGTATACTAGGTCCAGGGGACTATGGCTACACCTTC.

The chain joins TRBV4-1 to TRBJ1-2; D is ambiguous. Germline V CDR1 and CDR2: MGHRA, YSYEKL. The CDR3 extends over 15 amino acids. V lost 4 bases, J lost 5 bases, and 17 bases lay in between. CDR3 protein: CASSPNSPGTYGYTF. CDR3 DNA: TGCGCCAGCAGCCCCAACTCACCGGGAACGTATGGCTACACCTTC.

The chain uses TRBV18 and TRBJ2-3; D remains unclear. CDR3 length: 15 amino acids. Germline-derived CDR1 and CDR2 are KGHSH and LQKENI. Between the trimmed V and J ends, which lost 3 bases and 0 bases, there was a span of 10 bases. CDR3 nucleotide sequence: TGTGCCAGCTCACCGTCGGTTTCTAGCACAGATACGCAGTATTTT. Translation gives CASSPSVSSTDTQYF.

This clone appeared a single time. The genes are TRBV4-2 and TRBJ2-1; 11 nucleotides line up with TRBD2. This CDR3 spans 15 amino acids. In germline, CDR1 is LGHNA, CDR2 YNFKEQ. Trimming took 4 bases from V and 8 from J; bases not matched to a gene: 7. The CDR3 reads CASSPLAGGRDEQFF. The CDR3 region has the DNA TGTGCCAGCAGCCCGTTAGCGGGGGGGCGCGATGAGCAGTTCTTC.

This clone occurred once. The genes are TRBV5-1 and TRBJ1-2, with D possibly matching TRBD1 (5 bases). Germline assignment: CDR1 SGHRS and CDR2 YFSETQ. V lost 2 bases to trimming and J lost 2 bases, with 10 bases between them. This CDR3 region has 14 residues. CDR3 residues: CASSLGEVNYGYTF. CDR3 nucleotides: TGCGCCAGCAGCTTAGGGGAAGTGAACTATGGCTACACCTTC.

This clone showed up just once. This rearrangement joins TRBV5-1 to TRBJ2-3; D is unclear. Trimming stripped 4 bases from V and 3 bases from J, with 9 bases between. The CDR3 contains 13 residues. From germline, CDR1 is SGHRS and CDR2 YFSETQ. The CDR3 is CASSTTQTDTQYF. As DNA, the CDR3 is TGCGCCAGCAGCACGACTCAGACAGATACGCAGTATTTT.

This clone has only a few counts. The gene calls are TRBV5-1 and TRBJ1-2; TRBD1 aligns across 7 bases. The germline V gene encodes CDR1 SGHRS and CDR2 YFSETQ. V was clipped by 4 bases and J by 3 bases; unmatched bases: 6. This CDR3 region has 14 residues. The CDR3 here is CASSLGQVHYGYTF. The CDR3 DNA is TGCGCCAGCAGCCTCGGACAGGTTCACTATGGCTACACCTTC.

This rearrangement joins TRBV5-1 to TRBJ2-7; 8 bases are a match to TRBD2. CDR3 size: 14 residues. Trimming at V came to 0 bases and at J to 6 bases, leaving 5 bases not matched to a gene. CDR1 is SGHRS, CDR2 YFSETQ, per germline. The DNA for the CDR3 is TGCGCCAGCAGCTTGGAGGGACTAGTTAGCGAGCAGTACTTC. Protein product: CASSLEGLVSEQYF.

J is TRBJ1-1 and V is TRBV4-2, with 8 bases that match TRBD1. V lost 6 bases and J lost 4; bases outside the gene matches: 1. Germline CDR1 and CDR2: LGHNA and YNFKEQ. CDR3 size: 12 residues. CDR3 DNA sequence: TGTGCCAGCAGTGACAGGGGCACTGAAGCTTTCTTT. It yields the protein CASSDRGTEAFF.

This rearrangement joins TRBV6-4 to TRBJ1-5; D is perhaps TRBD1 (6 bases). The CDR3 contains 15 residues. V was clipped by 7 bases and J by 4 bases, with 17 bases between them. Germline lookup yields CDR1 MRHNA and CDR2 SNTAGT. CDR3 nucleotides: TGTGCCAGCACTATATACGGGGGGCGAAATCAGCCCCAGCATTTT. Translation gives CASTIYGGRNQPQHF.

The gene calls are TRBV6-4 and TRBJ2-7, with 8 bases lining up with TRBD1. CDR3 length: 16 residues. The V gene end was trimmed by 0 bases and the J gene end by 1 base; junction bases not matched to a gene: 5. Germline V gives CDR1 MRHNA, CDR2 SNTAGT. The DNA of the CDR3 is TGTGCCAGCAGTGACTCGGACAGGGTTGCATCCTACGAGCAGTACTTC. Its translation: CASSDSDRVASYEQYF.

V usage is TRBV9 and J usage is TRBJ1-3; possibly TRBD1 for D (5 bases). Trimming took 2 bases from V and 1 from J, leaving 22 bases between them. This CDR3 has 19 amino acids. Germline CDR1 SGDLS, CDR2 YYNGEE. CDR3 nucleotides: TGTGCCAGCAGCGTCGGGACTCCCCGACTTTTGGAGTCTGGAAACACCATATATTTT. It codes for CASSVGTPRLLESGNTIYF.

The rearrangement joins TRBV7-6 to TRBJ2-3, with D perhaps matching TRBD1 (6 bases). The CDR3 covers 15 residues. V was shortened by 3 bases and J by 2 bases, with 12 bases between the two germline ends. Germline V gene data show CDR1 as SGHVS and CDR2 as FNYEAQ. CDR3 in DNA: TGTGCCAGCAGCTTTGGACAGACCTACACAGATACGCAGTATTTT. Residues: CASSFGQTYTDTQYF.

The rearrangement links TRBV2 to TRBJ1-5, with D maybe TRBD1 (6 bases). Germline lookup yields CDR1 SNHLY and CDR2 FYNNEI. Trimming removed 4 bases from V and 2 bases from J, with 12 bases in between. The CDR3 consists of 15 residues. The CDR3 DNA is TGTGCCAGCAGTGCTCTAGGGGGAGGCAATCAGCCCCAGCATTTT. It codes for CASSALGGGNQPQHF.

This chain uses TRBV24-1 with TRBJ1-2; 8 bases fit TRBD1. Losses at the gene ends were 5 bases for V and 5 bases for J; bases not matched to a gene: 6. This CDR3 is built from 14 residues. Per germline, CDR1 KGHDR and CDR2 SFDVKD. The CDR3 reads CATSGGTGLYGYTF. The CDR3 DNA reads as TGTGCCACCAGTGGTGGGACAGGCCTTTATGGCTACACCTTC.

V gene TRBV7-9 combines with J gene TRBJ2-1; tentatively, D is TRBD2 (6 bases). The ends were cut back, 1 base at V and 7 bases at J, with 8 bases in the middle. The CDR3 contains 13 residues. Germline V lookup: CDR1 SEHNR, CDR2 FQNEAQ (reference sequence). The CDR3 here is CASSLDRGNEQFF. CDR3 DNA sequence: TGTGCCAGCAGCTTAGATCGGGGGAATGAGCAGTTCTTC.